The source of this TCR beta chain is a study of a mutant IDH1 vaccine in newly diagnosed glioma. Across the study: Earlier therapy was either radiotherapy, temozolomide, or both, and most got both.

V dropped 5 bases and J dropped 4 bases, with 17 bases sitting between them. Looked up from germline, CDR1 is MNHEY and CDR2 is SVGAGI. The CDR3 spans 15 residues. Time point meaning: baseline, week 1 (first vaccination visit). Treatment described: pre-vaccination baseline after standard-of-care therapy. TCRdb's copy holds only in-frame clones and misses some; the assay was immunoSEQ multiplex PCR. Of tens of thousands of clones listed, 70% to 90% are singletons. The receptor was derived from a man between 18 and 35 years old with glioma. The V and J genes are TRBV6-5 and TRBJ1-1; maybe TRBD1 (6 bases). The starting material was PBMCs, obtained from a glioma patient treated with radiotherapy, temozolomide or both. The DNA of the CDR3 is TGTGCCAGCAGTCCGTGGACAGATGAGATCACTGAAGCTTTCTTT. Translated: CASSPWTDEITEAFF.